A selection of T cell receptor beta chains follows, all from one sample in a study of cytomegalovirus exposure and HLA in healthy donors. Generated by immunoSEQ multiplex PCR, the TCRdb table keeps only in-frame clones and is missing some. The sample consists of around 130,000 clones, over 85% of them appearing once. Sequenced: PBMCs. The receptors here all came from a man aged 25-45 years in good health and CMV-seronegative. The CDR3 runs from the conserved cysteine through the conserved F or W. The D gene is left open where the match is weak. Clone size, where shown, is once, few, many, or a class for clones that have expanded.

NA	TRBD1	TRBJ2-7	TRBV9	TGTGCCAGCAGCGGGAGACAGGGATCGGGCTCCTACGAGCAGTACTTC	CASSGRQGSGSYEQYF
NA	NA	TRBJ1-4	TRBV4-1	TGCGCCAGCAGCCCCGTGGAGGGGCGGGTAGAAAAACTGTTTTTT	CASSPVEGRVEKLFF
NA	NA	TRBJ1-1	TRBV7-9	TGTGCCAGCAGCTTAGAGAGAGCCGCAGCTTTCTTT	CASSLERAAAFF
NA	TRBD1	TRBJ2-2	TRBV7-2	TGTGCCAGCAGCAACAGGGGTGGCACCGGGGAGCTGTTTTTT	CASSNRGGTGELFF
NA	NA	TRBJ2-2	TRBV11-3	TGTGCCAGCAGCTCCCGACCCGACAGCAACACCGGGGAGCTGTTTTTT	CASSSRPDSNTGELFF
NA	TRBD2	TRBJ2-1	TRBV7-9	TGTGCCAGCAGCTTAGAATCCAGCGGGGGTGAGCAGTTCTTC	CASSLESSGGEQFF
NA	NA	TRBJ2-6	TRBV9	TGTGCCAGCAGCGTGTCAGGGTCAGGGGCCAACGTCCTGACTTTC	CASSVSGSGANVLTF
NA	TRBD1	TRBJ2-5	TRBV2	TGTGCCAGCATTGGGACAGGGGTCCCAGAGACCCAGTACTTC	CASIGTGVPETQYF
NA	NA	TRBJ1-5	TRBV7-2	TGTGCCGCAACTACAGGCCCAAATCAGCCCCAGCATTTT	CAATTGPNQPQHF
NA	TRBD1	TRBJ2-3	TRBV9	TGTGCCAGCAGCGCCCGGGACAGGGTCCCAGATACGCAGTATTTT	CASSARDRVPDTQYF
NA	NA	TRBJ2-2	TRBV7-3	TGTGCCAGCTCTCGGGGGACCAACACCGGGGAGCTGTTTTTT	CASSRGTNTGELFF
NA	TRBD2	TRBJ2-5	TRBV5-6	TGTGCCAGCAGCTTAGGGACTAGCGGGGGGGCTCAAGAGACCCAGTACTTC	CASSLGTSGGAQETQYF
NA	NA	TRBJ2-4	TRBV5-4	TGTGCCAGCAGCTCGACAGCTTTAGCCAAAAACATTCAGTACTTC	CASSSTALAKNIQYF
NA	NA	TRBJ1-1	TRBV29-1	TGCAGCGTTGAAACCAGAATGAACACTGAAGCTTTCTTT	CSVETRMNTEAFF
NA	TRBD1	TRBJ2-1	TRBV28	TGTGCCAGCAGACGGACAGGGGGGGACAATGAGCAGTTCTTC	CASRRTGGDNEQFF
NA	NA	TRBJ1-3	TRBV7-9	TGTGCCAGCAGCTTTTGGGGCAGCGCGGCCGGGGGCACCATATATTTT	CASSFWGSAAGGTIYF
once	NA	TRBJ1-1	TRBV10-1	TGCGCCACCCAAGGGAGCCGGGGTAACACTGAAGCTTTCTTT	CATQGSRGNTEAFF
NA	NA	TRBJ2-2	TRBV10-1	TGCGCCAGCAGTGAGTCTAGGCAGGCCACCGGGGAGCTGTTTTTT	CASSESRQATGELFF
NA	TRBD1	TRBJ2-7	TRBV6-1	TGTGCCAGCATTGGGGACAGCTTCTACGAGCAGTACTTC	CASIGDSFYEQYF
NA	NA	TRBJ1-4	TRBV4-2	TGTGCCAGCGGAGAGACTGCCCTTAATGAAAAACTGTTTTTT	CASGETALNEKLFF
NA	NA	TRBJ2-5	TRBV7-2	TGTGCCAGCAGCTTAGCGCTTGGTAGCCAAGAGACCCAGTACTTC	CASSLALGSQETQYF
NA	NA	TRBJ1-5	TRBV7-8	TGTGCCAGCAGCTTGGACAGTAGCAATCAGCCCCAGCATTTT	CASSLDSSNQPQHF
NA	NA	TRBJ2-1	TRBV7-7	TGTGCCAGCAGCCCGCAGGGCATCGATGAGCAGTTCTTC	CASSPQGIDEQFF
few	NA	TRBJ2-7	TRBV9	TGTGCCAGCAGCGTAGCTCCAGGGAACGGGTACGAGCAGTACTTC	CASSVAPGNGYEQYF
once	NA	TRBJ2-2	TRBV6-4	TGTGCCAGCAAAGAACAGACGAACACCGGGGAGCTGTTTTTT	CASKEQTNTGELFF
NA	TRBD1	TRBJ2-7	TRBV10-1	TGCGCCAGCAAAAGGGGACAGGGGGACGAGCAGTACTTC	CASKRGQGDEQYF
NA	NA	TRBJ1-5	TRBV6-1	TGTGCCAGCAGTGCCGCAGGGGGCAATCAGCCCCAGCATTTT	CASSAAGGNQPQHF
NA	TRBD1	TRBJ1-2	TRBV6-6	TGTGCCAGCAGTAGAACGGACAGGGGCCTTAACTATGGCTACACCTTC	CASSRTDRGLNYGYTF
NA	TRBD2	TRBJ2-3	TRBV4-3	TGCGCCAGCAGCCCTAGCGGGGGGGCCGGAGATACGCAGTATTTT	CASSPSGGAGDTQYF
NA	NA	TRBJ1-6	TRBV5-4	TGTGCCAGCAGCGGACTCACGAGCTCCTATAATTCACCCCTCCACTTT	CASSGLTSSYNSPLHF